This T cell receptor (beta chain) appears in the sequencing data of a study of cytomegalovirus exposure and HLA in healthy donors. Trimming pared 2 bases from V and 2 bases from J, leaving 8 bases between. This CDR3 spans 14 amino acids. CDR1 is SGHNT and CDR2 is YYREEE in the germline V gene (reference sequence). The study ran its PCR with 60 Vbeta and 13 Jbeta primers. TCRdb keeps only in-frame clones here, not all; method: immunoSEQ multiplex PCR. The sample consists of over 150,000 clones, roughly three quarters of them appearing once. This clonotype was obtained from a man between 18 and 35 years old in good health and CMV-seropositive. The specimen sequenced was PBMCs. The chain uses TRBV5-4 and TRBJ2-1; D unresolved. This CDR3 reads CASSLANPYNEQFF. DNA of the CDR3: TGTGCCAGCAGCTTAGCTAATCCCTACAATGAGCAGTTCTTC.